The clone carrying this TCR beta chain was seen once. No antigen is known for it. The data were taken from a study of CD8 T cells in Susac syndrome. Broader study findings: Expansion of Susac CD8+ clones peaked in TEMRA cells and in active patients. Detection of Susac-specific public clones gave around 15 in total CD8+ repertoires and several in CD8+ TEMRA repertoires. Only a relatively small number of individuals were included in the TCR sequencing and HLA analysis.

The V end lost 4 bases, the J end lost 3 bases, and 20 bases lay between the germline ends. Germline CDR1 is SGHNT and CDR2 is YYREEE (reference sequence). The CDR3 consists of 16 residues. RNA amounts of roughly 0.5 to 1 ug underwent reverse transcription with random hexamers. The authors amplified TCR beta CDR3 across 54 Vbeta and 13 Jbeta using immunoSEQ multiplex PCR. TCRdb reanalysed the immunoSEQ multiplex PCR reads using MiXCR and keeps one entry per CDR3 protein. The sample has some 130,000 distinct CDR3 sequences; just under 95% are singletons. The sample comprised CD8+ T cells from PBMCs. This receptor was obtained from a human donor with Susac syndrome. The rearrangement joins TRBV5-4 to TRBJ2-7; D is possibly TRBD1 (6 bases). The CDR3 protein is CASSGRPGHVNYEQYF. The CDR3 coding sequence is TGTGCCAGCAGCGGCAGACCGGGACACGTAAACTACGAGCAGTACTTC.